The present TCR beta chain was sequenced within a study of T-cell reconstitution after alpha-beta-depleted transplantation in children (dated by TCRdb to the mid-2010s). Broadly, across the study: T-cell immune reconstitution after TCRalphabeta/CD19-depleted allogeneic hematopoietic cell transplantation in children was quantitatively tracked in the study by means of TCR repertoire profiling.

Broad study findings and their caveats: In some patients, high TCRbeta diversity at day 60 was attributed to recipient T cells and intrathymic progenitors that had survived conditioning. The frequencies of hyperexpanded clones fell over the following months, and after one year, T-cell counts and TCRbeta diversity were mostly attributed to newly produced T cells. About two months after transplant, the apparently early recovery of alphabetaT-cell counts reportedly depended on just several hundred clones that had expanded rapidly and came from non-depleted graft cells.

CDR1 and CDR2 were assigned from the germline V gene as KGHDR and SFDVKD. V sheds 4 bases and J sheds 8 bases, leaving 14 bases between their ends. Taken from cysteine to phenylalanine, the CDR3 has 14 residues. The only DNA kept is the CDR3, 42 bases in frame from the first base. What this sample's treatment or condition label stands for: allogeneic hematopoietic cell transplantation with graft depleted of TCRalphabeta T cells and CD19 B cells. TCRalphabeta/CD19-depleted allogeneic hematopoietic cell grafts were given to the transplant recipients, all of whom were children. Preparation of the library involved PCR. Sequencing was carried out with an Illumina HiSeq 2500. TCR libraries were prepared with molecular barcoding, using unique molecular identifiers to normalize TCRbeta repertoire quantification. TCRdb passed the public sequencing reads through fastp at Q25 and MiXCR, retaining productive beta sequences. Here each entry gathers all rows of one CDR3 protein and keeps the most common genes and DNA. Within this sample are about 830,000 distinct CDR3 sequences, with approximately 15% of them counted one time only. Approximately 5% of the sample goes to the ten largest clones.

This clonotype was recorded a few times. Its antigen is not yet known. Base quality data are lacking; no much larger clone is found one base away. Sample: PBMCs, mostly from graft donor cells, taken 360 days after TCRalphabeta/CD19-depleted stem cell transplant. Here the chain combines TRBV24-1 and TRBJ2-1; no D gene call is confident. The receptor's source is a male patient between 10 and 17 years old who had a stem cell transplant for acute lymphoblastic leukemia, so the T cells may come from the graft donor. Read as DNA, the sequence is TGTGCCACCAGTGAAGGTCCCACACGCGATGAGCAGTTCTTC. The resulting protein is CATSEGPTRDEQFF.